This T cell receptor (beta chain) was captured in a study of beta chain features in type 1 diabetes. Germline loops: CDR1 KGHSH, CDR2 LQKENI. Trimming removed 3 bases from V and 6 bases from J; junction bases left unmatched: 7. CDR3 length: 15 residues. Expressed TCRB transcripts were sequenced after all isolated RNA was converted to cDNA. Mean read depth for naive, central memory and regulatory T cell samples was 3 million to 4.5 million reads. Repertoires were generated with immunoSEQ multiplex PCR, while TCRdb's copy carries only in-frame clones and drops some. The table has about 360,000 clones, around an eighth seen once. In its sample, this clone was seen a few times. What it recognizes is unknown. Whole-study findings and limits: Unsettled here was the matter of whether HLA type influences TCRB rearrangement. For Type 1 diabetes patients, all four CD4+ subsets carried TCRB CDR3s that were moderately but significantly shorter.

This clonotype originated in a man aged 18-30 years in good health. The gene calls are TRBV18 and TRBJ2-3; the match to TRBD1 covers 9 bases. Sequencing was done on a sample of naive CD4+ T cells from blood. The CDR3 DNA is TGTGCCAGCTCACCGAGGACAGGGGTCTCGGATACGCAGTATTTT. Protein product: CASSPRTGVSDTQYF.